The 5 T cell receptor beta chains listed next were all sequenced from one sample in a study of cytomegalovirus exposure and HLA in healthy donors. 13 Jbeta primers and 60 Vbeta primers were used for the PCR. Using immunoSEQ multiplex PCR, the repertoire was profiled, and TCRdb retains in-frame clones only, with some absent. The sample has around 35,000 clones; roughly 76% are singletons. Input material: PBMCs. These receptors all stem from a woman in her thirties or forties in good health and CMV-seronegative.

This chain links TRBV2 with TRBJ1-2; no firm D call. With 8 bases removed from V and 2 bases from J, the gap between germline ends came to 18 bases. The germline gives CDR1 SNHLY, CDR2 FYNNEI. The CDR3 is 15 amino acids. The CDR3 reads CASCRPGTKNYGYTF. The CDR3 coding sequence is TGTGCCAGCTGTCGGCCGGGAACGAAGAACTATGGCTACACCTTC. The full variable domain, its missing parts supplied by reference TRBV2 and TRBJ1-2, is EPEVTQTPSHQVTQMGQEVILRCVPISNHLYFYWYRQILGQKVEFLVSFYNNEISEKSEIFDDQFSVERPDGSNFTLKIRSTKLEDSAMYFCASCRPGTKNYGYTFGSGTRLTVV.

The V and J genes are TRBV5-5 and TRBJ1-4, with 9 positions matching TRBD1. Germline V gives CDR1 SGHKS, CDR2 YYEKEE (reference sequence). Trimming removed 0 bases from V and 5 bases from J; junction bases left unmatched: 5. The CDR3 loop spans 16 amino acids. The CDR3 region has the DNA TGTGCCAGCAGCTTGGGGTCCGGGACAGGGAATGAAAAACTGTTTTTT. This sequence encodes CASSLGSGTGNEKLFF.

The rearrangement links TRBV6-5 to TRBJ1-2; D perhaps matches TRBD1 (5 bases). The germline CDR1 and CDR2 sequences are MNHEY and SVGAGI. The CDR3 has 14 amino acids. V lost 10 bases and J lost 4, with 19 bases in between. The CDR3 spells CATSGGTHAYGYTF. Written as DNA, the CDR3 is TGTGCCACTTCGGGGGGGACGCACGCCTATGGCTACACCTTC.

This clone was seen more than once but under ten times. The chain recombines TRBV7-3 with TRBJ2-6, with TRBD1 matching over 7 bases. The CDR3 consists of 16 residues. The trim removed 2 bases at V and 2 bases at J, leaving 3 bases unmatched. CDR1 is SGHTA and CDR2 is FQGTGA in the germline V gene. The CDR3 bases are TGTGCCAGCAGCTTACGTACAGGGGCTGGGGCCAACGTCCTGACTTTC. This sequence encodes CASSLRTGAGANVLTF.

The genes are TRBV6-1 and TRBJ1-1; 9 positions match TRBD1. This CDR3 has 13 residues. Germline values: CDR1 MNHNS, CDR2 SASEGT. With 6 bases clipped from V and 2 bases from J, the junction kept 1 base outside the gene matches. In nucleotides, the CDR3 is TGTGCCAGCAGGACAGGGGGAAACACTGAAGCTTTCTTT. Protein product: CASRTGGNTEAFF.